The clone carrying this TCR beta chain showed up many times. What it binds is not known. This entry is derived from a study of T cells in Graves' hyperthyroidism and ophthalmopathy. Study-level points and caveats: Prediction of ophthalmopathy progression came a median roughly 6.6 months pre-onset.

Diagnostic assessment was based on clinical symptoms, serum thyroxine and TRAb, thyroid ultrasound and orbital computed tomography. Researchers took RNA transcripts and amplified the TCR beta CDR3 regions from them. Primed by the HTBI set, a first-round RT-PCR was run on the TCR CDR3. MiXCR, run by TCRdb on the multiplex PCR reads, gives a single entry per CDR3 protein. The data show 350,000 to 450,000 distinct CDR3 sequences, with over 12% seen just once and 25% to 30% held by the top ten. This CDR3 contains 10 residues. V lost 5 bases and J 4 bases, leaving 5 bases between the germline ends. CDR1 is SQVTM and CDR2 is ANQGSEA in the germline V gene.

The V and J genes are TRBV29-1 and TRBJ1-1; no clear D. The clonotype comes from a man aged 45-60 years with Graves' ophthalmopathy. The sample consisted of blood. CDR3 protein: CSVKTTEAFF. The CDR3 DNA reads TGCAGCGTTAAGACCACTGAAGCTTTCTTT.